This T cell receptor (beta chain) was sequenced for a study of OX40 agonist ivuxolimab in advanced cancers. The method was immunoSEQ multiplex PCR; TCRdb's version includes in-frame clones alone and lacks a portion of them. This table has around 78,000 clones, around 91% appearing once. Study outcomes and limitations: Expanded clones tended on average to be more numerous among CD8+ T cells than CD4+. Both blood CD4+ and CD8+ T cells showed clonal growth by week 6 at 0.1 to 3.0 mg/kg.

People who had autoimmune disease history or systemic immunosuppression were excluded. On this clone: The antigen is unknown.

V lost 2 bases and J lost 8; bases outside the gene matches: 1. The CDR3 is 13 amino acids. In germline, CDR1 is MNHNS, CDR2 SASEGT. The sequencing here drew on CD4+ or CD8+ T cells sorted from blood, taken in a trial of the OX40 agonist ivuxolimab. This rearrangement joins TRBV6-1 to TRBJ2-1; 9 nucleotides agree with TRBD1. This sequence originates from an adult with an advanced solid tumor such as melanoma, head and neck, liver or kidney cancer. CDR3 nucleotide sequence: TGTGCCAGCAGTGAAAGGGACAGGGATGAGCAGTTCTTC. The encoded protein is CASSERDRDEQFF.